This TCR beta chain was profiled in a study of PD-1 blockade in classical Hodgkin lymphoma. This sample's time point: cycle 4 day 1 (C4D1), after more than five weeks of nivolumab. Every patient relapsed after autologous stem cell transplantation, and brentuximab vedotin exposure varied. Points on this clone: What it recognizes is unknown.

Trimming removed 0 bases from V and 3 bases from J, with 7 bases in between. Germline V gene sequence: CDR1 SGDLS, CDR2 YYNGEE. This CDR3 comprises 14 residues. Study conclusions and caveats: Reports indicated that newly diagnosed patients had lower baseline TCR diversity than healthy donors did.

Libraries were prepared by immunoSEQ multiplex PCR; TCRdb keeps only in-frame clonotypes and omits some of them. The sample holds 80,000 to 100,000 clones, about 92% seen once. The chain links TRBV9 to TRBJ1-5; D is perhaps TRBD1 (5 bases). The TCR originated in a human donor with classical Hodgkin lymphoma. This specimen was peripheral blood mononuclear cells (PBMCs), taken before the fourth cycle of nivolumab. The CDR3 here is CASSVGGDNQPQHF. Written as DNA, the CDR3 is TGTGCCAGCAGCGTAGGAGGGGACAATCAGCCCCAGCATTTT.